The 30 T cell receptor beta chains below all came from one sample that was sequenced in a study of shared T cell receptors in the human thymus. The repertoire was sequenced with immunoSEQ multiplex PCR; TCRdb's copy has only in-frame clones and lacks some. The sample has hundreds of thousands of clones, approximately 83% seen once. This sample also belongs to another study, concerning human thymus T cells.

Sequencing was carried out using thymocytes. These TCRs come from a girl under two years old with a congenital heart defect.

The chain carries TRBV7-9 and TRBJ2-2, with 14 bases aligning to TRBD2. The CDR3 totals 19 residues. J was trimmed by 5 bases and V by 5 bases; bases with no gene match: 13. From germline, CDR1 is SEHNR and CDR2 FQNEAQ (reference sequence). CDR3 in amino acids: CASSLTSGGGPPSTGELFF. The CDR3, as DNA: TGTGCCAGCAGCCTGACTAGCGGGGGGGGGCCCCCTTCAACCGGGGAGCTGTTTTTT.

This chain uses TRBV25-1 with TRBJ2-1, with 11 nucleotides matching TRBD2. Germline assignment: CDR1 MGHDK and CDR2 SYGVNS. This CDR3 comprises 15 residues. The J segment lost 9 bases and the V segment lost 6 bases, leaving 10 bases of the junction unmatched. The CDR3 here is CASSVHSGGASEQFF. In nucleotides, the CDR3 is TGTGCCAGCAGCGTCCATAGCGGGGGGGCCTCTGAGCAGTTCTTC.

The V and J genes are TRBV7-8 and TRBJ2-3; 10 bases agree with TRBD1. Germline loops: CDR1 SGHVS, CDR2 FQNEAQ. Unmatched junction bases numbered 14, after V lost 5 bases and J lost 0 bases. The CDR3 consists of 19 residues. CDR3 nucleotides: TGTGCCAGCAGCCTACCTCCTCCGGGACAGGGGTCGAGCACAGATACGCAGTATTTT. Protein sequence: CASSLPPPGQGSSTDTQYF.

The chain combines TRBV2 with TRBJ2-3; possibly TRBD1 for D (6 bases). This CDR3 comprises 17 residues. The germline CDR1 and CDR2 sequences are SNHLY and FYNNEI. Between the trimmed V and J ends, which lost 3 bases and 0 bases, there was a span of 16 bases. DNA of the CDR3: TGTGCCAGCAGTGATGGGGTGCAGGGGAAGAGCACAGATACGCAGTATTTT. Its protein product is CASSDGVQGKSTDTQYF.

The chain joins TRBV15 to TRBJ1-5, with 8 nucleotides matching TRBD1. V trimming: 5 bases; J trimming: 5 bases; junction bases outside the gene matches: 8. The germline V gene encodes CDR1 LNHNV and CDR2 YYDKDF (reference sequence). This CDR3 has 15 residues. CDR3 sequence: CATSGRQGWDQPQHF. The CDR3 DNA reads as TGTGCCACCAGCGGCCGACAGGGGTGGGATCAGCCCCAGCATTTT.

The rearrangement uses TRBV19 and TRBJ2-3; 11 bases agree with TRBD2. CDR1 LNHDA and CDR2 SQIVND come from the germline V gene (reference sequence). There are 14 residues in the CDR3. V was pared by 11 bases and J by 2 bases, with 6 bases of the junction left unmatched. The CDR3 bases are TGTGCCGCCTCGACTAGCGGGGACACAGATACGCAGTATTTT. This encodes CAASTSGDTDTQYF.

The chain joins TRBV7-6 to TRBJ2-7; TRBD1 matches 7 bases. Germline assignment: CDR1 SGHVS and CDR2 FNYEAQ. The CDR3 covers 14 residues. The trim removed 4 bases at V and 5 bases at J, leaving 8 bases unmatched. The CDR3 coding sequence is TGTGCCAGCAGCTCGAACAGGGGTCCCCACGAGCAGTACTTC. Translating it yields CASSSNRGPHEQYF.

This chain uses TRBV11-2 with TRBJ2-7; the match to TRBD2 covers 12 bases. J gave up 0 bases and V 5 bases, and 8 bases lay outside the gene matches. The CDR3 totals 17 residues. In germline, CDR1 is SGHAT, CDR2 FQNNGV. CDR3 coding DNA: TGTGCCAGCAGCCCGAGACTAGCGGGGGCCCCCTCCTACGAGCAGTACTTC. The encoded protein is CASSPRLAGAPSYEQYF.

The rearrangement links TRBV27 to TRBJ2-3, with TRBD2 as a possible D gene (7 bases). V lost 7 bases to trimming and J lost 4 bases, with 12 bases between them. Germline V lookup: CDR1 MNHEY, CDR2 SMNVEV (reference sequence). The CDR3 covers 13 residues. CDR3 sequence (DNA): TGTGCCAGCACTCAGGGGAGGGCAGATACGCAGTATTTT. The encoded protein is CASTQGRADTQYF.

CDR3 coding DNA: TGTGCCAGCAGTGCCCCCCCGGTTAGCGGGAGACCTTATGGAGATACGCAGTATTTT. It translates to CASSAPPVSGRPYGDTQYF. The rearrangement links TRBV27 to TRBJ2-3; 9 positions match TRBD2. The germline V gene has CDR1 MNHEY and CDR2 SMNVEV (reference sequence). The V segment lost 5 bases and the J segment 5 bases; nucleotides outside the gene matches: 20. The CDR3 is 19 amino acids.

The genes are TRBV4-2 and TRBJ2-7; 12 bases fit TRBD1. The CDR3 is made up of 18 amino acids. J was trimmed by 3 bases and V by 1 base; bases with no gene match: 10. Germline assignment: CDR1 LGHNA and CDR2 YNFKEQ. The CDR3 region is CASSQAGDRGPINYEQYF. The CDR3 DNA reads as TGTGCCAGCAGCCAAGCCGGGGACAGGGGGCCAATTAACTACGAGCAGTACTTC.

The chain links TRBV5-1 to TRBJ1-2; 7 nucleotides align to TRBD1. Germline lookup yields CDR1 SGHRS and CDR2 YFSETQ. CDR3 length: 16 residues. V lost 2 bases, J lost 2 bases, and 9 bases stayed unmatched. The CDR3 region is CASSLSGTDYNYGYTF. CDR3 in DNA: TGCGCCAGCAGCTTATCCGGGACAGACTACAACTATGGCTACACCTTC.

Only one count was recorded for this clone. This sequence joins TRBV5-8 and TRBJ1-1, with TRBD1 matching over 9 bases. The CDR3 covers 18 residues. Unmatched junction bases numbered 17, after V lost 3 bases and J lost 5 bases. Germline CDR1 is SGHTS and CDR2 is YDEGEE. The CDR3 region has the DNA TGTGCCAGCAGCTACCCCGCCGACCAGGACAGGGGAGGGACTGAAGCTTTCTTT. Encoded protein: CASSYPADQDRGGTEAFF.

The genes are TRBV5-6 and TRBJ1-2; D perhaps matches TRBD1 (6 bases). Germline V gene sequence: CDR1 SGHDT, CDR2 YYEEEE. The V and J ends lost 1 base and 7 bases respectively, with 14 bases between them. There are 14 residues in the CDR3. This CDR3 is CASSLPAGEPGYTF. CDR3 bases: TGTGCCAGCAGCTTGCCGGCAGGGGAACCTGGCTACACCTTC. The variable domain in full, with the rest retrieved from reference TRBV5-6 and TRBJ1-2, is DAGVTQSPTHLIKTRGQQVTLRCSPKSGHDTVSWYQQALGQGPQFIFQYYEEEERQRGNFPDRFSGHQFPNYSSELNVNALLLGDSALYLCASSLPAGEPGYTFGSGTRLTVV.

This sequence joins TRBV7-9 and TRBJ2-2; D not certain. V was trimmed by 2 bases and J by 3 bases, leaving 7 bases between them. Germline-derived CDR1 and CDR2 are SEHNR and FQNEAQ (reference sequence). The CDR3 is made up of 14 amino acids. CDR3 amino acids: CASSLNSYTGELFF. The CDR3 DNA follows: TGTGCCAGCAGCTTAAACTCTTACACCGGGGAGCTGTTTTTT.

This clone was found a few times. This chain uses TRBV30 with TRBJ1-6; TRBD1 is a possible D gene (6 bases). Germline V lookup: CDR1 GTSNPN, CDR2 SVGIG (reference sequence). Trimming removed 2 bases from V and 7 bases from J, with 15 bases in between. The CDR3 is made up of 15 amino acids. Here the CDR3 reads CAWSNREHRNSPLHF. In DNA, the CDR3 is TGTGCCTGGAGTAACAGGGAACATCGGAATTCACCCCTCCACTTT. Drawing the rest from reference TRBV30 and TRBJ1-6, the complete variable domain is SQTIHQWPATLVQPVGSPLSLECTVEGTSNPNLYWYRQAAGRGLQLLFYSVGIGQISSEVPQNLSASRPQDRQFILSSKKLLLSDSGFYLCAWSNREHRNSPLHFGNGTRLTVT.

The chain couples TRBV28 to TRBJ2-7; 8 nucleotides align to TRBD1. CDR3 length: 15 amino acids. The germline V gene has CDR1 MDHEN and CDR2 SYDVKM. J lost 2 bases, V lost 7 bases, and 10 bases had no gene match. CDR3 protein: CASTNAGTGTYEQYF. The CDR3 DNA reads TGTGCCAGCACCAATGCCGGGACAGGAACCTACGAGCAGTACTTC.

The gene calls are TRBV20-1 and TRBJ1-1; D unclear. The germline V and J ends were trimmed by 6 bases and 10 bases, with 9 bases remaining between them. The CDR3 totals 9 residues. CDR1 and CDR2 from the germline V gene are DFQATT and SNEGSKA (reference sequence). The CDR3 reads CSANAGAFF. The CDR3 region has the DNA TGCAGTGCAAACGCGGGAGCTTTCTTT.

This clone was picked up a small number of times. The chain employs TRBV6-8 and TRBJ1-6; possibly TRBD1 for D (6 bases). The germline V gene encodes CDR1 MNHGY and CDR2 SAAAGT. The CDR3 is 13 amino acids. The V end lost 6 bases, the J end lost 9 bases, and 12 bases lay between the germline ends. CDR3 region: CASSLTRGSPLHF. CDR3 DNA sequence: TGTGCCAGCAGCCTAACCAGGGGTTCACCCCTCCACTTT.

V gene TRBV25-1 combines with J gene TRBJ2-7; TRBD1 is a possible D gene (5 bases). CDR1 and CDR2 (germline): MGHDK, SYGVNS. The CDR3 sequence is 14 residues long. Trimming took 3 bases from V and 3 from J, leaving 12 bases between them. The CDR3 nucleotides are TGTGCCAGCAGTGACAGGGAAGTGGGCTACGAGCAGTACTTC. Protein: CASSDREVGYEQYF.

This clone was found a few times. The chain is built from TRBV6-1 and TRBJ1-2, with D perhaps TRBD1 (5 bases). The CDR3 runs to 11 residues. Germline-derived CDR1 and CDR2 are MNHNS and SASEGT. Trimming removed 11 bases from V and 4 bases from J, with 11 bases in between. The CDR3 is CAGGDGYGYTF. The CDR3 nucleotides are TGTGCCGGGGGGGACGGCTATGGCTACACCTTC.

This chain uses TRBV2 with TRBJ1-5; TRBD1 might be the D (6 bases). CDR1 SNHLY and CDR2 FYNNEI come from the germline V gene. CDR3 length: 17 residues. Trimming shortened V by 6 bases and J by 5 bases, and 23 bases separated the two germline ends. In DNA, the CDR3 is TGTGCCAGCAGCCTCGGGCAACAGGGTAAGGGCGATCAGCCCCAGCATTTT. The encoded protein is CASSLGQQGKGDQPQHF.

CDR3 in amino acids: CASSYDRGDTEAFF. The CDR3 bases are TGCGCCAGCAGCTACGACAGGGGAGACACTGAAGCTTTCTTT. V usage is TRBV5-1 and J usage is TRBJ1-1; 8 positions agree with TRBD1. The length of the CDR3 is 14 residues. Looked up from germline, CDR1 is SGHRS and CDR2 is YFSETQ. V dropped 3 bases and J dropped 3; count of bases not matched to a gene: 4.

V usage is TRBV28 and J usage is TRBJ2-3; D call uncertain. This CDR3 is built from 13 residues. The ends were cut back, 2 bases at V and 11 bases at J, with 14 bases in the middle. Germline CDR1 is MDHEN and CDR2 is SYDVKM. The CDR3 sequence is CASSLIMAAMQYF. The CDR3 DNA sequence: TGTGCCAGCAGTTTAATTATGGCGGCGATGCAGTATTTT.

The chain carries TRBV29-1 and TRBJ2-2, with a weak D call TRBD1 (7 bases). The CDR3 sequence is 15 residues long. From germline, CDR1 is SQVTM and CDR2 ANQGSEA. V lost 5 bases and J 7 bases, leaving 20 bases between the germline ends. CDR3 coding DNA: TGCAGCGTTACCCCCCGTGGCAGGGGGGACGGGGAGCTGTTTTTT. This codes for CSVTPRGRGDGELFF.

The chain employs TRBV6-5 and TRBJ1-2; 9 nucleotides agree with TRBD1. This CDR3 has 16 residues. J was trimmed by 3 bases and V by 2 bases; bases with no gene match: 7. Germline-derived CDR1 and CDR2 are MNHEY and SVGAGI. Written as DNA, the CDR3 is TGTGCCAGCAGTTACACGAGGGACAGGGCCTACTATGGCTACACCTTC. Encoded protein: CASSYTRDRAYYGYTF.

This clone has a handful of counts. J is TRBJ2-2 and V is TRBV7-2; 10 bases fit TRBD1. The V and J ends lost 5 bases and 9 bases, in that order; junction bases with no gene match: 9. Looked up from germline, CDR1 is SGHTA and CDR2 is FQGNSA. The CDR3 has 15 residues. CDR3 amino acids: CASSLQGQGNWELFF. The CDR3 region has the DNA TGTGCCAGCAGCCTCCAGGGACAGGGGAACTGGGAGCTGTTTTTT.

This chain joins TRBV19 and TRBJ1-2, with 9 bases lining up with TRBD1. Germline V gene lookup returns CDR1 LNHDA and CDR2 SQIVND (reference sequence). J lost 0 bases, V lost 1 base, and 6 bases had no gene match. This CDR3 spans 17 amino acids. This CDR3 reads CASSIAQGASSNYGYTF. CDR3 bases: TGTGCCAGTAGTATAGCACAGGGGGCGTCTTCTAACTATGGCTACACCTTC.

The genes are TRBV2 and TRBJ1-4; D uncertain. Germline values: CDR1 SNHLY, CDR2 FYNNEI. V lost 3 bases to trimming and J lost 0 bases, with 11 bases between them. The CDR3 loop spans 16 amino acids. In nucleotides, the CDR3 is TGTGCCAGCAGTGAGGGGAGGGCGGCAACTAATGAAAAACTGTTTTTT. It codes for CASSEGRAATNEKLFF.

V is TRBV28 and J is TRBJ2-7; 11 bases map to TRBD2. The V gene end was trimmed by 5 bases and the J gene end by 3 bases; junction bases not matched to a gene: 15. The V gene's germline CDR1 is MDHEN and CDR2 SYDVKM. The CDR3 sequence is 18 residues long. The CDR3 loop reads CASSPPFSGGARSYEQYF. The CDR3 nucleotides read TGTGCCAGCAGTCCACCTTTTAGCGGGGGGGCCAGAAGCTACGAGCAGTACTTC.